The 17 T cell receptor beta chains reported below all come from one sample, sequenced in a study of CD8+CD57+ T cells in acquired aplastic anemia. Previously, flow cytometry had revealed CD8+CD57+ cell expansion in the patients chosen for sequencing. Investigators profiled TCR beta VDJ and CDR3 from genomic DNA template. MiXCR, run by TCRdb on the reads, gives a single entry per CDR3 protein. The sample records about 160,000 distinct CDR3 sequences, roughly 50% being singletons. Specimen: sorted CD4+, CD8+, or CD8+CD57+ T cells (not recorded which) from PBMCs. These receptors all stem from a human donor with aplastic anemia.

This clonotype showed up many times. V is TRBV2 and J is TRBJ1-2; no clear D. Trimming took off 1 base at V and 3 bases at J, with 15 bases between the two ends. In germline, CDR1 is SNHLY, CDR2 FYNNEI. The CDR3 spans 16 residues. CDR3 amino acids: CASSEGPASFDYGYTF. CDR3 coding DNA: TGTGCCAGCAGTGAAGGACCGGCTTCTTTCGACTATGGCTACACCTTC.

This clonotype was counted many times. The CDR3: CASSTRTSGSYEQYF. In DNA, the CDR3 is TGTGCCAGCAGCACACGGACTAGCGGGAGCTACGAGCAGTACTTC. The chain couples TRBV11-3 to TRBJ2-7; TRBD2 matches 13 bases. The CDR3 contains 15 residues. Germline-derived CDR1 and CDR2 are SGHNT and YENEEA. V lost 5 bases to trimming and J lost 3 bases; unmatched junction nucleotides: 4. The whole variable domain, remainder taken from reference TRBV11-3 and TRBJ2-7, is EAGVVQSPRYKIIEKKQPVAFWCNPISGHNTLYWYLQNLGQGPELLIRYENEEAVDDSQLPKDRFSAERLKGVDSTLKIQPAELGDSAVYLCASSTRTSGSYEQYFGPGTRLTVT.

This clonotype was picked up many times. CDR3 in amino acids: CASSVEGLAADTQYF. The CDR3 DNA reads as TGTGCCAGCAGCGTAGAGGGACTAGCGGCAGATACGCAGTATTTT. The chain has TRBV9 and TRBJ2-3; 11 bases line up with TRBD2. Germline-derived CDR1 and CDR2 are SGDLS and YYNGEE. The CDR3 consists of 15 residues. V gave up 0 bases and J gave up 4 bases; unmatched junction bases: 1.

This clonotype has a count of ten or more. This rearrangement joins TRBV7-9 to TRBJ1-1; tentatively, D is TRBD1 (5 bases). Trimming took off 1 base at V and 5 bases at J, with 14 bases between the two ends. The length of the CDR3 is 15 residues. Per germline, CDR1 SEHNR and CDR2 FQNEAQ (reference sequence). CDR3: CASSLDGWGGTEAFF. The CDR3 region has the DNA TGTGCCAGCAGCTTAGATGGGTGGGGGGGGACTGAAGCTTTCTTT.

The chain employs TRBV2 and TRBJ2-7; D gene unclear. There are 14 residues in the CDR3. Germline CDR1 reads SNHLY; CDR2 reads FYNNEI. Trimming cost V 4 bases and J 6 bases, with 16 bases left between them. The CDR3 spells CASSAYPLKGEQYF. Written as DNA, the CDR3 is TGTGCCAGCAGTGCCTATCCCTTAAAAGGCGAGCAGTACTTC.

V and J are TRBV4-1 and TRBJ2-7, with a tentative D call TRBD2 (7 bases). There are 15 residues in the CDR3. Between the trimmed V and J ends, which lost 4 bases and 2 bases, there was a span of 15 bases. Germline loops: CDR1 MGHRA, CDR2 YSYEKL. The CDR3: CASSPRGEGTYEQYF. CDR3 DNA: TGCGCCAGCAGCCCTAGGGGGGAGGGGACCTACGAGCAGTACTTC.

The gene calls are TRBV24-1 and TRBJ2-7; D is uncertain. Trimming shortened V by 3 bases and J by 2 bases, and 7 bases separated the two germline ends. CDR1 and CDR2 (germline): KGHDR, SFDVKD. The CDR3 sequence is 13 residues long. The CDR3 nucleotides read TGTGCCACCAGTGATCAAGCTCCCTACGAGCAGTACTTC. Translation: CATSDQAPYEQYF.

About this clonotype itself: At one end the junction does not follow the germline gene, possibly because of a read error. The CDR3 loop is CASGTESGNIIYF. The CDR3 DNA follows: TGTGCCAGCGGAACGGAAAGTGGAAACATCATATATTTT. The chain is built from TRBV9 and TRBJ1-3; the D is unclear. Germline V gives CDR1 SGDLS, CDR2 YYNGEE. The CDR3 length is 13 residues.

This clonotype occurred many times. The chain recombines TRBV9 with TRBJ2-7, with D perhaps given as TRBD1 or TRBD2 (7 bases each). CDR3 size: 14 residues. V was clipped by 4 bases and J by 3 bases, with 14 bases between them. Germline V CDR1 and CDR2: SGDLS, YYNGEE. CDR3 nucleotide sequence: TGTGCCAGCAGCCCAGGGGGGGCAGGCTACGAGCAGTACTTC. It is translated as CASSPGGAGYEQYF.

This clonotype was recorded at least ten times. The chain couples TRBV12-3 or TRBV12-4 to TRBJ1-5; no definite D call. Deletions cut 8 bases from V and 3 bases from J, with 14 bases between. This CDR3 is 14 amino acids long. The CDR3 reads CASDETGSNQPQHF. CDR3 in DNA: TGTGCCAGCGACGAAACGGGCTCCAATCAGCCCCAGCATTTT.

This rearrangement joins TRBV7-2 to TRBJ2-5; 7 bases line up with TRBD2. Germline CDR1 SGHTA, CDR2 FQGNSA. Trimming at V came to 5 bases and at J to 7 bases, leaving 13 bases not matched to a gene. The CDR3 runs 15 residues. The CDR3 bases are TGTGCCAGCAGCCCCGACCGGGACTACTTAGGGACCCAGTACTTC. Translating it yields CASSPDRDYLGTQYF.

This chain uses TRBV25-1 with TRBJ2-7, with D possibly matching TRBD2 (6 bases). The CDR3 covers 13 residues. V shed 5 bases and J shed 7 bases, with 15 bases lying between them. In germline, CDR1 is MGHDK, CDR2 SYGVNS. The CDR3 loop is CASSTSLALEQYF. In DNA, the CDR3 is TGTGCCAGCAGTACCTCTCTAGCGCTTGAGCAGTACTTC.

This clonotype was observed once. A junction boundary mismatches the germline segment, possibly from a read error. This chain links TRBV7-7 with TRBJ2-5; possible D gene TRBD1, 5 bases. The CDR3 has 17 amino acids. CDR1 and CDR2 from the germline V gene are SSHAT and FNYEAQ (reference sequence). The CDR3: CASSLVDMGRGQETQYF. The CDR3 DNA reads TGTGCTAGCAGCTTAGTAGATATGGGAAGGGGCCAAGAGACCCAGTACTTC.

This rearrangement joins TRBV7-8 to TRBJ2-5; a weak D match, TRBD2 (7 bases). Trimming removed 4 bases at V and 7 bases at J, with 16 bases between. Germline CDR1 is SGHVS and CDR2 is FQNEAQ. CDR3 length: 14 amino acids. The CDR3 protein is CASSYLRGGGTQYF. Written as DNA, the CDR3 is TGTGCCAGCAGCTACCTCCGGGGAGGGGGGACCCAGTACTTC.

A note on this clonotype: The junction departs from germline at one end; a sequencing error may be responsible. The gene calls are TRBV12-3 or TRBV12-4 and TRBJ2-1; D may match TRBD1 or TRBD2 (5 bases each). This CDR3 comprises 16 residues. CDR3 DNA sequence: TGTGCCAGCAGTCCTCGGGCAGGGAGCTCCTACGATGAGCAGTTCTTC. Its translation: CASSPRAGSSYDEQFF.

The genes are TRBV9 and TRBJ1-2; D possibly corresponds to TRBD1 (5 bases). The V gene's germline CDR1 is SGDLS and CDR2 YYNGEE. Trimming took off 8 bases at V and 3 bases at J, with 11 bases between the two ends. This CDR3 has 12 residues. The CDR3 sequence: CASGAGDYGYTF. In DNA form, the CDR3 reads TGTGCCAGTGGGGCTGGGGACTATGGCTACACCTTC.

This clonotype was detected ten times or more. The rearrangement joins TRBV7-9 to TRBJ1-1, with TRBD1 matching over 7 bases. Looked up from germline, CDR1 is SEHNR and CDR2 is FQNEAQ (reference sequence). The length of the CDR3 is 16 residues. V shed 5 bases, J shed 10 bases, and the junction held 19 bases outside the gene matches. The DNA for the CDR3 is TGTGCCAGCAGCCCCCGGAGGGGGCCTGGCCGCGTGGGAGCTTTCTTT. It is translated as CASSPRRGPGRVGAFF.